This T cell receptor beta chain came from a study of control samples from healthy donors and cancer patients. The repertoire was sequenced with immunoSEQ multiplex PCR; TCRdb's copy has only in-frame clones and lacks some. The sample includes a few hundred thousand clones, 90% of them seen just once. CDR1 is ENHRY, CDR2 SYGVKD, per germline. This CDR3 has 13 amino acids. Between the trimmed V and J ends, which lost 6 bases and 4 bases, there was a span of 9 bases. V gene TRBV10-3 combines with J gene TRBJ2-2; tentatively, D is TRBD2 (5 bases). Sequences were obtained from PBMCs. This TCR was recovered from a man aged 35 to 55 with head and neck cancer. CDR3 loop: CAIRAAGTGELFF. The CDR3 bases are TGTGCCATCAGAGCGGCGGGCACCGGGGAGCTGTTTTTT.